This T cell receptor beta chain was retrieved from a study of T cell repertoires in cytomegalovirus infection. Study-wide context: CMV infection and matching HLA type were both indicated by public TCR beta signatures. Study-level points and caveats: Cumulative frequency (of public TCR beta family members) identified carriers of CMV plus the relevant HLA.

Turning to this clonotype: Its antigen is undetermined.

V gave up 1 base and J gave up 11 bases; unmatched junction bases: 10. The germline V gene encodes CDR1 SEHNR and CDR2 FQNEAQ (reference sequence). This CDR3 is 15 amino acids long. TCRdb reprocessed the reads via MiXCR and lists one record per CDR3 protein. The sample lists about 680,000 distinct CDR3 sequences; 20% to 25% were seen once. Sample: CD8+ T cells from PBMCs. This TCR derives from a human donor in good health (CMV status not recorded). Some clones in this sample may be carry-over from other donors' samples. The chain recombines TRBV7-9 with TRBJ2-1; the match to TRBD2 covers 8 bases. The CDR3: CASSLVPRGGTQQFF. DNA of the CDR3: TGTGCCAGCAGCTTAGTTCCCCGGGGGGGGACCCAGCAGTTCTTC.